The entry below describes one TCR beta chain. What it binds is unknown. PCR primers comprised 60 Vbeta and 13 Jbeta primers. Repertoires were generated with immunoSEQ multiplex PCR, while TCRdb's copy carries only in-frame clones and drops some. The table includes about 130,000 clones, 70% to 85% detected once. The sample belongs to a study of cytomegalovirus exposure and HLA in healthy donors. Study background: Of the donors genotyped, 300 to 500 in all, over 80% fell in the Caucasian-associated ancestry cluster. Overall study findings and caveats: A later analysis linked a missense DCLRE1C variant to TCR beta V- and J-gene trimming. There were approximately 150 TCR beta chains listed as cytomegalovirus-associated.

CDR3 length: 16 amino acids. Germline-derived CDR1 and CDR2 are SNHLY and FYNNEI. The V end lost 11 bases, the J end lost 3 bases, and 25 bases lay between the germline ends. The source of this sequence is a boy aged 2 to 10 in good health and CMV-seronegative. This chain links TRBV2 with TRBJ1-2; tentatively, D is TRBD1 (6 bases). Sequencing was carried out using PBMCs. The CDR3 DNA reads TGTGCCCCAAGGGTAATACAGGGATGGGCTCACTATGGCTACACCTTC. Its protein is CAPRVIQGWAHYGYTF.